This T cell receptor beta chain is drawn from a study of beta chain features in type 1 diabetes. The study's findings and limits: PCR may have favored shorter templates equally in patients and controls. Within each of all four CD4+ subsets, Type 1 diabetes patients had TCRB CDR3s that were moderately but significantly shorter.

The whole isolated RNA underwent reverse transcription, so sequencing captured expressed TCRB transcripts. An average of approximately 3.4 million reads was obtained for naive, central memory and regulatory T cell samples. This table comes from immunoSEQ multiplex PCR, and its TCRdb copy is limited to in-frame clones, with some not included. The repertoire holds about 230,000 clones, with roughly 16% as singletons. V was cut by 2 bases and J by 4 bases, with 8 bases left in between. Germline lookup yields CDR1 MNHEY and CDR2 SVGAGI. This CDR3 region has 14 residues. This clone has just a few counts. What it binds is not known.

The specimen was naive CD4+ T cells from blood. The receptor comes from a man under 40 with type 1 diabetes. The rearrangement joins TRBV6-5 to TRBJ1-4; D unclear. The chain's CDR3 is CASSYASGNEKLFF. In DNA, the CDR3 is TGTGCCAGCAGTTACGCCTCGGGTAATGAAAAACTGTTTTTT.